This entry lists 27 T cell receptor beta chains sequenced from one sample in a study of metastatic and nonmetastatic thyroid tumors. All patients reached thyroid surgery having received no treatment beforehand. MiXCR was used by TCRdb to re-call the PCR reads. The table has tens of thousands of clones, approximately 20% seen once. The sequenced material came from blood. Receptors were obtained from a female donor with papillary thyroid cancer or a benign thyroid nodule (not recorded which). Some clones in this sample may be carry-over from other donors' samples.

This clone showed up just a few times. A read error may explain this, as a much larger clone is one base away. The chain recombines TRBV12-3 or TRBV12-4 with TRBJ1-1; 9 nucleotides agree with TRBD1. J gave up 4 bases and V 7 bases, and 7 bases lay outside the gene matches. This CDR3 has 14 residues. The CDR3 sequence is CASIPTGGSTEAFF. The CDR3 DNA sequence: TGTGCCAGCATCCCGACAGGGGGTAGCACTGAAGCTTTCTTT.

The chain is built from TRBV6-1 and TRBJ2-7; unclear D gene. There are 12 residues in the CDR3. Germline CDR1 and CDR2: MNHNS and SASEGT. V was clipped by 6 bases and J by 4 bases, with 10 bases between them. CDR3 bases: TGTGCCAGCAGCTCAGGTGGTTACGAGCAGTACTTC. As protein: CASSSGGYEQYF.

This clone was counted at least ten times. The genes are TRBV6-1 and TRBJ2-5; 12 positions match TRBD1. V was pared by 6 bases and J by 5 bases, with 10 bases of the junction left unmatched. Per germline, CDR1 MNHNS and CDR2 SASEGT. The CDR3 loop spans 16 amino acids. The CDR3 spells CASRGNRDRGLETQYF. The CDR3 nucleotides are TGTGCCAGCAGAGGAAACCGGGACAGGGGGCTTGAGACCCAGTACTTC.

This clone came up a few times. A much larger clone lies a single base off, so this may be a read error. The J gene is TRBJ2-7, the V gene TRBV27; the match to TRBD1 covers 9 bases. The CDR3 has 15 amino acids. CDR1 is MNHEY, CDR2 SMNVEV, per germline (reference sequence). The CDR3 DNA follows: TGTGCCAGCATTTTATCGCCACAGGGGGCGAGGGAGCAGTACTTC. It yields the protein CASILSPQGAREQYF.

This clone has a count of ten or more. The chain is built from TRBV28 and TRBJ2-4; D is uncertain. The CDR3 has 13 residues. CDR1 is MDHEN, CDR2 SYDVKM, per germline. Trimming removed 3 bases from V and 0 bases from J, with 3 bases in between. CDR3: CASSFRAKNIQYF. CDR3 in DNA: TGTGCCAGCAGTTTCAGAGCCAAAAACATTCAGTACTTC.

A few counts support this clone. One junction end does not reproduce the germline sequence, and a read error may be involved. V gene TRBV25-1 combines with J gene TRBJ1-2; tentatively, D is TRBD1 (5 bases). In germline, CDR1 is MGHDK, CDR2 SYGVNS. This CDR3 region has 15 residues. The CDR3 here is CASSELTVDNYCYTF. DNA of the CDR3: TGTGCCAGCAGTGAATTAACAGTGGACAACTATTGCTACACCTTC.

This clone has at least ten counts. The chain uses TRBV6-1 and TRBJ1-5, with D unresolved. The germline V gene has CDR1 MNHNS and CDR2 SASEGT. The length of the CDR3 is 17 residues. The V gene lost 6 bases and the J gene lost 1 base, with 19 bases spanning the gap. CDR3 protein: CASSRAPPRVSNQPQHF. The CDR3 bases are TGTGCCAGCAGCCGCGCCCCCCCAAGGGTAAGCAATCAGCCCCAGCATTTT.

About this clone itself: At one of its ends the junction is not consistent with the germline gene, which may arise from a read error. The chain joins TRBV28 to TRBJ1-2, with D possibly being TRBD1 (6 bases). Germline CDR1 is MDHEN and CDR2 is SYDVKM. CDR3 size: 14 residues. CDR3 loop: CASSLLGGNYGYTF. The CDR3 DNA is TGTGCCAGCAGTTTGTTAGGGGGGAACTATGGCTACACATTC.

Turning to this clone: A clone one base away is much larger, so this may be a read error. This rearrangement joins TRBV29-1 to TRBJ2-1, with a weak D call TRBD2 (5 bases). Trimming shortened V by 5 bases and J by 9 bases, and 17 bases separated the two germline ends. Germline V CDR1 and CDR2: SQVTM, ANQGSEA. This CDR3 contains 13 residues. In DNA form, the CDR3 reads TGCAGCGTTACGAGTTCGCTGGAGGCTGAGCAGTTCTTC. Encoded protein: CSVTSSLEAEQFF.

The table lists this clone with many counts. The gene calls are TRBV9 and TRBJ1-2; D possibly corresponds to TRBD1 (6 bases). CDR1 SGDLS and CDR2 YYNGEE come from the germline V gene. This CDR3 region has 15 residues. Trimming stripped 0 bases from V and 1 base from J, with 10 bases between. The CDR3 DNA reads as TGTGCCAGCAGCGTAGAGGGGGGGAGTAACTATGGCTACACCTTC. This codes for CASSVEGGSNYGYTF.

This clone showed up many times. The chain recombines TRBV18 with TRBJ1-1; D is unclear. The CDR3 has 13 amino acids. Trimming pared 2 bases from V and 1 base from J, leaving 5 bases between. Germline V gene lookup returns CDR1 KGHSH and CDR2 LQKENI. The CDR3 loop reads CASSPRWNTEAFF. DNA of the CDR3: TGTGCCAGCTCACCAAGGTGGAACACTGAAGCTTTCTTT.

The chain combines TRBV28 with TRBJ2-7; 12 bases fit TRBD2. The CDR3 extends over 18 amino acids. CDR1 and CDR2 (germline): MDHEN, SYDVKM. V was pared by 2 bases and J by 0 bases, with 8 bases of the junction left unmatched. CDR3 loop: CASSLAGLAGVSSYEQYF. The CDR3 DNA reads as TGTGCCAGCAGTTTAGCGGGACTAGCGGGTGTAAGCTCCTACGAGCAGTACTTC.

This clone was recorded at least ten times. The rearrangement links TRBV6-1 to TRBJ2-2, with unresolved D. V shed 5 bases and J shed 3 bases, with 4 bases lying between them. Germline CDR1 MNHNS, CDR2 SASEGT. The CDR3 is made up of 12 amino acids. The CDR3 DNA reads TGTGCCAGCAGTTTCCACACCGGGGAGCTGTTTTTT. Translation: CASSFHTGELFF.

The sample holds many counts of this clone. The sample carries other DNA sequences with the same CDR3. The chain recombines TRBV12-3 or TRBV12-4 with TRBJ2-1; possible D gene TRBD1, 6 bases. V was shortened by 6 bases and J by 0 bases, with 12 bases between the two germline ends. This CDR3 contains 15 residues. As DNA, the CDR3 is TGTGCCAGCAGCCCAGACAGGAGCTCCTACAATGAGCAGTTCTTC. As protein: CASSPDRSSYNEQFF.

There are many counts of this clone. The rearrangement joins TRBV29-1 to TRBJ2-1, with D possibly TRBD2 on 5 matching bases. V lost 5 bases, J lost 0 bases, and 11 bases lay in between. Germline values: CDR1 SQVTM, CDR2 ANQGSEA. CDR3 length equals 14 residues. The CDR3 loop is CSVLEGPSYNEQFF. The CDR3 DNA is TGCAGCGTTCTTGAGGGTCCCTCCTACAATGAGCAGTTCTTC.

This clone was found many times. CDR3 nucleotides: TGTGCCAGCAGTGAAGCGAAGGCAGGGTGGGAGACCCAGTACTTC. Translated: CASSEAKAGWETQYF. The V and J genes are TRBV6-1 and TRBJ2-5; D is perhaps TRBD1 (5 bases). V was clipped by 0 bases and J by 5 bases, with 13 bases between them. Germline lookup yields CDR1 MNHNS and CDR2 SASEGT. The CDR3 spans 15 residues.

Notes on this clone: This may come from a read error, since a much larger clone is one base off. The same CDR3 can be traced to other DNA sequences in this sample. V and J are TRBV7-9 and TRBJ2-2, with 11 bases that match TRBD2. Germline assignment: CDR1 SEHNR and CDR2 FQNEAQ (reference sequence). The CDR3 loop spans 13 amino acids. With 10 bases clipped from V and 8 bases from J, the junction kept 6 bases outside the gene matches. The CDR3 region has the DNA TGTGCCAACGGGACTAGCGGTACAGGGGAGCTGTTTTTT. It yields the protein CANGTSGTGELFF.

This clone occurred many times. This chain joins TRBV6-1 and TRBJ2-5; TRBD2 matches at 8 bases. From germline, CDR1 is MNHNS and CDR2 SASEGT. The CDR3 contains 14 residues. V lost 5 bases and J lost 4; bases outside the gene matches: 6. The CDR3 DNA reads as TGTGCCAGCAGTTATATCGGGAGGGCAGAGACCCAGTACTTC. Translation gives CASSYIGRAETQYF.

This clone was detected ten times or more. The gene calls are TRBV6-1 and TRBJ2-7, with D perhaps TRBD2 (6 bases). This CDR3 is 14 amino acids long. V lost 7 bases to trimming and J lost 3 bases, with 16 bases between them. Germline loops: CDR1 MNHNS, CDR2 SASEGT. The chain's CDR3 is CASTRRREYYEQYF. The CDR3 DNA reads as TGTGCCAGCACCAGGCGGAGGGAATACTACGAGCAGTACTTC.

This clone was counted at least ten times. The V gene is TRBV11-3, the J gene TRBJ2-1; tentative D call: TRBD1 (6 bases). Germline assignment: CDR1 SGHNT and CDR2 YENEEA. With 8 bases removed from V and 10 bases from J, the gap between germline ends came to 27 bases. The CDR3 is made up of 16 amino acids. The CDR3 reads CASSLAPRGPSGEQFF. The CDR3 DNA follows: TGTGCCAGCTCCCTTGCTCCCAGGGGACCCTCCGGAGAGCAGTTCTTC.

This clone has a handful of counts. The CDR3 nucleotides read TGTGCCAGCAGTACAATCGCGACAGGTTTGTCGATCTACGAGCAGTACTTC. This sequence encodes CASSTIATGLSIYEQYF. V gene TRBV28 combines with J gene TRBJ2-7; possibly TRBD1 for D (6 bases). Trimming stripped 5 bases from V and 3 bases from J, with 23 bases between. The length of the CDR3 is 17 residues. Germline lookup yields CDR1 MDHEN and CDR2 SYDVKM.

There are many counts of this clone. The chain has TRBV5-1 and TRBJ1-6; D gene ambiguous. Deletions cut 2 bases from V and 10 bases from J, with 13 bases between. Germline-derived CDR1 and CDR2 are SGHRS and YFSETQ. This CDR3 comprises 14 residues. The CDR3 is CASSFEGPGSPLHF. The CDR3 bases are TGCGCCAGCAGCTTCGAAGGGCCGGGGTCACCCCTCCACTTT.

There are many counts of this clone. The CDR3 DNA reads TGTGCCTGGTCCGGAATCGGGGAAACGGCCCAGCATTTT. This sequence encodes CAWSGIGETAQHF. The chain is built from TRBV30 and TRBJ1-5; no clear D gene. This CDR3 has 13 residues. Between the trimmed V and J ends, which lost 5 bases and 11 bases, there was a span of 19 bases. CDR1 GTSNPN and CDR2 SVGIG come from the germline V gene (reference sequence).

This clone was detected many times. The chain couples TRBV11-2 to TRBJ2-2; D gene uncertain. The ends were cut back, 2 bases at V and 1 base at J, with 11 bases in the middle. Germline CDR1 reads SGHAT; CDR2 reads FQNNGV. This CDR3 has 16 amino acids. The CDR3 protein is CASSLIARMNTGELFF. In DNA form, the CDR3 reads TGTGCCAGCAGCTTAATAGCCAGGATGAACACCGGGGAGCTGTTTTTT.

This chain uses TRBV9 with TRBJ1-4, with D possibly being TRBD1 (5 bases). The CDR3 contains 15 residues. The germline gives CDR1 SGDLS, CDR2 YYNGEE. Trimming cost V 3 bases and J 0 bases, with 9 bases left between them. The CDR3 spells CASSAKTATNEKLFF. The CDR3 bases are TGTGCCAGCAGCGCCAAGACAGCAACTAATGAAAAACTGTTTTTT.

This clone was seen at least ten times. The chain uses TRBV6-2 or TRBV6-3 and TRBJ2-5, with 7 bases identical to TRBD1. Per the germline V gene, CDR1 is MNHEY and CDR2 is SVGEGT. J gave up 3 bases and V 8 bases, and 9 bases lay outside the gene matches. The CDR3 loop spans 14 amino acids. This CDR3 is CASWETGFKETQYF. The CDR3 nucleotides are TGTGCCAGCTGGGAGACAGGGTTTAAAGAGACCCAGTACTTC.

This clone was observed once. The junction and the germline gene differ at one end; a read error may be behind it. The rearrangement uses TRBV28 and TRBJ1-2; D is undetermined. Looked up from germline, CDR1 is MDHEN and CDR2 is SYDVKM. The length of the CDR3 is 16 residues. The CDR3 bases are TGTGACAGCAGTTCCTCCTCATCCAGAGTATGGTATGGCTACACATTC. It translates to CDSSSSSSRVWYGYTF.